This T cell receptor beta chain was recovered during a study of control samples from healthy donors and cancer patients. In germline, CDR1 is MGHDK, CDR2 SYGVNS. The CDR3 has 13 residues. Trimming cost V 6 bases and J 5 bases; bases outside gene matches: 6. TCRdb keeps only in-frame clones here, not all; method: immunoSEQ multiplex PCR. The sample includes more than 60,000 clones, about nine tenths seen only once; the top ten take over 8%. Sequencing was carried out using PBMCs. This TCR was sampled from a woman in her 50s with colorectal cancer. The chain couples TRBV25-1 to TRBJ1-2; the match to TRBD1 covers 7 bases. The CDR3 nucleotides read TGTGCCAGCAGGGGGGACAGTTGGTATGGCTACACCTTC. Translating gives CASRGDSWYGYTF.